These 5 T cell receptor beta chains came from one sample sequenced in a study of response to subunit inactivated influenza vaccine (dated by TCRdb to the late 2010s). Receptor libraries were prepared by RT-PCR. Sequencing was performed on an Illumina HiSeq 2500. TCRdb redid the processing of the public reads, applying fastp at Q25 and MiXCR, and retained in-frame beta chains. Rows with a matching CDR3 protein are joined into one entry that keeps the most common DNA and genes. This sample is represented by more than 450,000 distinct CDR3 sequences; about 10% of them were singletons. The ten largest clones add up to roughly 10% of the sample. The sample consisted of PBMCs from blood, taken on the day of vaccination. The receptors come from a man aged 45-65 years who received an inactivated influenza vaccine. Donor details come from another sample of the same person, matched by shared clones.

Many counts were recorded for this clonotype. The gene calls are TRBV3-1 and TRBJ2-3; weak D call: TRBD1 (6 bases). Germline CDR1 and CDR2: LGHDT and YNNKEL (reference sequence). Trimming left V 3 bases short and J 5 bases short, with 15 bases between. The CDR3 contains 15 residues. The CDR3 nucleotides read TGTGCCAGCAGCCAGCTCCAGGGGTCTCAAGATACGCAGTATTTT. Amino acid sequence: CASSQLQGSQDTQYF.

DNA for the CDR3: TGTGCCAGCAGTACCGGGAAGGGGGTAGAGAGCTTAGAGACCCAGTACTTC. Its translation is CASSTGKGVESLETQYF. The chain couples TRBV12-3 or TRBV12-4 to TRBJ2-5; tentatively, D is TRBD1 (6 bases). The CDR3 covers 17 residues. The V gene lost 5 bases and the J gene lost 4 bases, with 23 bases spanning the gap.

This clonotype was found a few times. The chain has TRBV7-3 and TRBJ2-3; 10 bases map to TRBD2. Germline V gene lookup returns CDR1 SGHTA and CDR2 FQGTGA. The CDR3 covers 19 residues. Trimming took 5 bases from V and 4 from J; bases not matched to a gene: 18. The CDR3 DNA reads as TGTGCCAGCAGCGGCCACCCCGGGACTAGCGTTGGAGGGGCAGATACGCAGTATTTT. This gives the protein CASSGHPGTSVGGADTQYF.

This rearrangement joins TRBV11-2 to TRBJ2-7; D remains ambiguous. The germline V gene encodes CDR1 SGHAT and CDR2 FQNNGV. The CDR3 runs 13 residues. The V end lost 3 bases, the J end lost 3 bases, and 9 bases lay between the germline ends. The chain's CDR3 is CASSLANDYEQYF. As DNA, the CDR3 is TGTGCCAGCAGCTTGGCTAACGACTACGAGCAGTACTTC. Full variable domain (remainder filled in from reference TRBV11-2 and TRBJ2-7): EAGVAQSPRYKIIEKRQSVAFWCNPISGHATLYWYQQILGQGPKLLIQFQNNGVVDDSQLPKDRFSAERLKGVDSTLKIQPAKLEDSAVYLCASSLANDYEQYFGPGTRLTVT.

The chain employs TRBV7-2 and TRBJ2-7; tentative D call: TRBD1 (6 bases). Germline CDR1 is SGHTA and CDR2 is FQGNSA. With 5 bases removed from V and 7 bases from J, the gap between germline ends came to 15 bases. The CDR3 extends over 13 amino acids. In DNA form, the CDR3 reads TGTGCCAGCAGCGTACAGGGTCCGCGGGAGCAGTACTTC. Translation gives CASSVQGPREQYF.